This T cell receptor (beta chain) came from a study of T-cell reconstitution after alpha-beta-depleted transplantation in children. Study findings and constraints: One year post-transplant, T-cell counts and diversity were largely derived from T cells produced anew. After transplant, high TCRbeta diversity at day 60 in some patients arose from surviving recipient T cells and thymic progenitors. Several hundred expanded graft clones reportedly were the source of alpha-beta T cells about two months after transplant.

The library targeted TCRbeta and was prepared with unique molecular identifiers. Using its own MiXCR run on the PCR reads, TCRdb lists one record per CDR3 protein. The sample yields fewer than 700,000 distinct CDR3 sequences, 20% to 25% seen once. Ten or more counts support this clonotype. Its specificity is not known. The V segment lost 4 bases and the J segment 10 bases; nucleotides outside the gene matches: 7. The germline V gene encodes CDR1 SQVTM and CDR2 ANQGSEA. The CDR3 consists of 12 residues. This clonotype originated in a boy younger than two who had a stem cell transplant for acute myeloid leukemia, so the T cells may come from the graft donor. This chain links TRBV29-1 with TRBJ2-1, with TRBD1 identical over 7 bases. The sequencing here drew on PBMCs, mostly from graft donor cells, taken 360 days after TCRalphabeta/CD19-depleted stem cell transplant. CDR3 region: CSVVAGGSEQFF. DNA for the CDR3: TGCAGCGTTGTTGCAGGGGGATCCGAGCAGTTCTTC.